This TCR beta chain was obtained from a study of identical twins. Study-wide points: Models underestimated out-of-frame TCR alpha sharing in monozygotic twins.

Notes on this clonotype: Its matching antigen is unknown.

Trimming at V came to 3 bases and at J to 2 bases, leaving 5 bases not matched to a gene. This CDR3 comprises 16 residues. CDR1 WNHNN and CDR2 SYGVQD come from the germline V gene (reference sequence). Carrying unique molecular identifiers, the cDNA also gained a universal primer site through template switching. MiXCR, applied by TCRdb to the 5' RACE reads, yields one record per CDR3 protein. The sample includes some 500,000 distinct CDR3 sequences, around 14% of them seen just once. This sample also belongs to another study, concerning yellow fever vaccine responses in identical twins.

The TCR comes from a woman between 18 and 30 years old in good health. Sequencing input: CD4+ T cells sorted from blood. The chain links TRBV10-1 to TRBJ2-3; 10 positions match TRBD2. The CDR3 DNA sequence: TGCGCCAGCAGTGATTCACTAGCGGGGATCACAGATACGCAGTATTTT. It is translated as CASSDSLAGITDTQYF.